This record covers a single T cell receptor beta chain. Its antigen is unidentified. The data originate from a study of T cells in Graves' hyperthyroidism and ophthalmopathy. Amplification of TCR beta CDR3 regions was performed using RNA transcripts as template. The primer set for the first-round RT-PCR of the TCR CDR3 was HTBI. TCRdb fed the multiplex PCR reads into MiXCR, producing one record per CDR3 protein. Among over 250,000 distinct CDR3 sequences listed, roughly 13% were seen once. Whole-study results and caveats: Most thyroid clonotypes expanded above 0.001 appeared in blood too.

The germline V gene has CDR1 SGHNT and CDR2 YYREEE (reference sequence). The CDR3 is 14 residues long. Deletions cut 2 bases from V and 4 bases from J, with 11 bases between. Exclusions: uncontrolled infection, other autoimmune disease, pregnancy, lactation. From more than 9.5 ml of fresh peripheral blood, PBMCs were isolated. V is TRBV5-4 and J is TRBJ2-3; TRBD2 is a possible D gene (5 bases). The source material was blood. The clonotype was recovered from a woman in her forties with Graves' ophthalmopathy. The CDR3 region is CASSLAEGADTQYF. In DNA, the CDR3 is TGTGCCAGCAGCTTAGCGGAAGGTGCAGATACGCAGTATTTT.